The source of this T cell receptor beta chain is a study of blood T cell repertoires in COVID-19. Study context: From the United States, Italy and Spain came samples of acute and convalescent COVID-19. PBMCs, B-cell-depleted T cells, or T cells provided the cDNA or gDNA that made up the material.

In the authors' methods: Nucleated cell counts were estimated from reference gene primer amplification. The repertoire was sequenced with immunoSEQ multiplex PCR; TCRdb's copy has only in-frame clones and lacks some. The D gene and trimming were derived from the DNA, and the V and J assignments and clone size from that table. The table has roughly 110,000 clones, more than 85% seen once. The sequencing sample was made of peripheral blood. The TCR originated in a human donor with acute or convalescent COVID-19. The donor label of this sample is uncertain.

The CDR3 DNA follows: TGCGCCAGCAGCCAAGATCAGTTCCAAGAGACCCAGTACTTC. Amino acids: CASSQDQFQETQYF. The chain carries TRBV4-3 and TRBJ2-5; D ambiguous. This CDR3 spans 14 amino acids. Trimming took 0 bases from V and 1 from J, leaving 6 bases between them. The germline gives CDR1 LGHNA, CDR2 YSLEER.